The sequence of this T cell receptor (beta chain) was determined in a study of blood T cell repertoires in COVID-19. Study-level information: Sources were T cells, B-cell-depleted T cells, or PBMCs; the material itself was cDNA or gDNA.

Profiling relied on immunoSEQ multiplex PCR, and the TCRdb table lists in-frame clones only, not all of them. The profile shows about 400,000 clones, 87% of them singletons. This CDR3 spans 14 amino acids. The V gene end was trimmed by 4 bases and the J gene end by 5 bases; junction bases not matched to a gene: 6. CDR1 MDHEN and CDR2 SYDVKM come from the germline V gene. Material: PBMCs or T cells enriched from blood (not recorded which). The chain recombines TRBV28 with TRBJ2-3, with 7 bases fitting TRBD2. The sequence was collected from a man aged 35 to 55 in a cohort exposed to, infected with or recovered from COVID-19 (not recorded which). The CDR3 protein is CASSWAGDVDTQYF. The CDR3 coding sequence is TGTGCCAGCAGTTGGGCGGGAGATGTAGATACGCAGTATTTT.